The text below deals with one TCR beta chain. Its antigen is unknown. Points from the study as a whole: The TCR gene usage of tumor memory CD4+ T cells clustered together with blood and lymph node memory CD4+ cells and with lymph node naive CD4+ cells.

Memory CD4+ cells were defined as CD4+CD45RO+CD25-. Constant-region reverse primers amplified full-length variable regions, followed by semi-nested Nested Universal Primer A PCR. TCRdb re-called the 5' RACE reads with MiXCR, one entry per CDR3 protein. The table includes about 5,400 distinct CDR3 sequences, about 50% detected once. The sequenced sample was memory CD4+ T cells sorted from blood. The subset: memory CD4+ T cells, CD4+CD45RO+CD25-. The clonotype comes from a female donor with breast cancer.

CDR3 coding DNA: TGCAGTGCACGTCCCCCAGATACGCAGTATTTT. Its translation is CSARPPDTQYF. This sequence joins TRBV20-1 and TRBJ2-3; no reliable D call. The V gene's germline CDR1 is DFQATT and CDR2 SNEGSKA (reference sequence). CDR3 size: 11 residues. V was cut by 6 bases and J by 4 bases, with 8 bases left in between.